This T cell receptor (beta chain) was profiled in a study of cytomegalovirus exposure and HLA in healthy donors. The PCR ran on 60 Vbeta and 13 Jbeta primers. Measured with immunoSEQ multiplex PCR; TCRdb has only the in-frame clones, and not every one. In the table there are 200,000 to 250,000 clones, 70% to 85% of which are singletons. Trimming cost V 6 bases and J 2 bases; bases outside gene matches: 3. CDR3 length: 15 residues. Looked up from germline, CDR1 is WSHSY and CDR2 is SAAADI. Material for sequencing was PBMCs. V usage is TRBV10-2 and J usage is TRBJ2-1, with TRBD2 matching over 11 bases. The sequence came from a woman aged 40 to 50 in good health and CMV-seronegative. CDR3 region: CASRLAGGTYNEQFF. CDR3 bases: TGCGCCAGCAGGCTAGCGGGGGGCACCTACAATGAGCAGTTCTTC.